The 10 T cell receptor beta chains below come from one sample, sequenced in a study of blood T cell repertoires in COVID-19. TCRdb's copy holds only in-frame clones and misses some; the assay was immunoSEQ multiplex PCR. Among about 140,000 clones listed, more than 65% were seen once. Sequenced material: peripheral blood. All receptors derive from a woman aged 55-70 years with acute or convalescent COVID-19.

The chain has TRBV6-4 and TRBJ1-5; D not certain. Germline V gene sequence: CDR1 MRHNA, CDR2 SNTAGT. The CDR3 totals 16 residues. V dropped 0 bases and J dropped 4 bases, with 13 bases sitting between them. The CDR3 sequence: CASSDSIGRPNQPQHF. DNA for the CDR3: TGTGCCAGCAGTGACTCGATCGGCAGGCCAAATCAGCCCCAGCATTTT.

The chain uses TRBV6-5 and TRBJ1-1; perhaps TRBD1 as D (6 bases). The germline gives CDR1 MNHEY, CDR2 SVGAGI. Trimming pared 6 bases from V and 0 bases from J, leaving 11 bases between. CDR3 length equals 14 residues. This CDR3 is CASRIQGMNTEAFF. CDR3 coding DNA: TGTGCCAGCAGAATACAGGGCATGAACACTGAAGCTTTCTTT.

This clone was counted only a few times. The chain uses TRBV5-4 and TRBJ2-2; 9 nucleotides match TRBD1. The CDR3 spans 15 residues. Looked up from germline, CDR1 is SGHNT and CDR2 is YYREEE (reference sequence). V was clipped by 5 bases and J by 3 bases; unmatched bases: 5. The CDR3 is CASRRQGVYTGELFF. In DNA form, the CDR3 reads TGTGCCAGCAGAAGACAGGGGGTGTACACCGGGGAGCTGTTTTTT.

The chain combines TRBV18 with TRBJ2-1; tentative D call: TRBD2 (6 bases). The germline gives CDR1 KGHSH, CDR2 LQKENI. V was clipped by 8 bases and J by 2 bases, with 10 bases between them. The CDR3 is 13 residues long. The CDR3 loop is CASTGVAYNEQFF. In DNA form, the CDR3 reads TGTGCCAGCACGGGAGTGGCCTACAATGAGCAGTTCTTC. Filled out from reference TRBV18 and TRBJ2-1, the complete variable domain reads NAGVMQNPRHLVRRRGQEARLRCSPMKGHSHVYWYRQLPEEGLKFMVYLQKENIIDESGMPKERFSAEFPKEGPSILRIQQVVRGDSAAYFCASTGVAYNEQFFGPGTRLTVL.

This clone has only one observation. The gene calls are TRBV5-1 and TRBJ2-1; 15 bases map to TRBD2. CDR1 and CDR2 from the germline V gene are SGHRS and YFSETQ. The CDR3 spans 15 residues. V was clipped by 4 bases and J by 9 bases; unmatched bases: 5. CDR3 sequence reads: CASSMGLAGGIEQFF. The CDR3 nucleotides are TGCGCCAGCAGCATGGGACTAGCGGGAGGCATTGAGCAGTTCTTC.

This clone was observed a handful of times. This chain joins TRBV29-1 and TRBJ2-7; 7 positions match TRBD1. The CDR3 consists of 13 residues. V gave up 1 base and J gave up 4 bases; unmatched junction bases: 4. Looked up from germline, CDR1 is SQVTM and CDR2 is ANQGSEA. The CDR3 reads CSVEGQGRYEQYF. The CDR3 DNA reads as TGCAGCGTTGAAGGACAGGGAAGGTACGAGCAGTACTTC.

The V and J genes are TRBV7-8 and TRBJ1-1, with D tentatively TRBD1 (6 bases). The CDR3 extends over 13 amino acids. Germline CDR1 SGHVS, CDR2 FQNEAQ. With 5 bases removed from V and 11 bases from J, the gap between germline ends came to 18 bases. The CDR3 here is CASSLAGAGVAFF. CDR3 DNA sequence: TGTGCCAGCAGCCTGGCCGGGGCAGGGGTGGCTTTCTTT.

The gene calls are TRBV6-6 and TRBJ1-5; TRBD1 matches at 8 bases. J gave up 6 bases and V 2 bases, and 6 bases lay outside the gene matches. CDR1 and CDR2 from the germline V gene are MNHNY and SVGAGI (reference sequence). The CDR3 contains 15 residues. CDR3 loop: CASSYTGQGPQPQHF. The CDR3 DNA reads as TGTGCCAGCAGTTACACCGGACAGGGACCTCAGCCCCAGCATTTT.

The rearrangement links TRBV29-1 to TRBJ2-7, with TRBD1 matching over 8 bases. The CDR3 spans 14 residues. J was trimmed by 2 bases and V by 4 bases; bases with no gene match: 7. Germline CDR1 and CDR2: SQVTM and ANQGSEA. The CDR3 nucleotides read TGCAGCGTTGGAGGGGGACAGGACGCCTACGAGCAGTACTTC. As protein: CSVGGGQDAYEQYF.

This rearrangement joins TRBV28 to TRBJ2-5; 7 positions agree with TRBD1. Germline V CDR1 and CDR2: MDHEN, SYDVKM. V lost 2 bases, J lost 2 bases, and 14 bases stayed unmatched. CDR3 length equals 18 residues. The CDR3 DNA reads as TGTGCCAGCAGTTTAATGGGACAGCTCGTCGCGAGTCAAGAGACCCAGTACTTC. The encoded protein is CASSLMGQLVASQETQYF. The full variable domain, rest sourced from reference TRBV28 and TRBJ2-5, is DVKVTQSSRYLVKRTGEKVFLECVQDMDHENMFWYRQDPGLGLRLIYFSYDVKMKEKGDIPEGYSVSREKKERFSLILESASTNQTSMYLCASSLMGQLVASQETQYFGPGTRLLVL.